This TCR beta chain stems from a study of T cell responses to AZD1222 COVID-19 vaccine. J was trimmed by 0 bases and V by 5 bases; bases with no gene match: 3. CDR3 length equals 16 residues. Germline V gene sequence: CDR1 SGHTA, CDR2 FQGNSA. Here immunoSEQ multiplex PCR was the method, and the copy in TCRdb shows in-frame clones only, minus some. The sample lists 120,000 to 150,000 clones, about nine tenths seen once, with approximately 2.1% in the top ten. Study outcomes and limitations: No repertoire was sampled before or during the peak T cell response, only after it.

Points on this clone: The antigen remains unidentified.

The sequence was collected from an adult in good health. The starting material was peripheral blood, obtained on day 0 of AZD1222 vaccination. J is TRBJ2-1 and V is TRBV7-2, with 11 bases identical to TRBD2. The CDR3 bases are TGTGCCAGCAGCGCCGGACTAGCGGGCTCCTACAATGAGCAGTTCTTC. Its protein is CASSAGLAGSYNEQFF. Full variable domain (remainder filled in from reference TRBV7-2 and TRBJ2-1): GAGVSQSPSNKVTEKGKDVELRCDPISGHTALYWYRQSLGQGLEFLIYFQGNSAPDKSGLPSDRFSAERTGGSVSTLTIQRTQQEDSAVYLCASSAGLAGSYNEQFFGPGTRLTVL.